This entry lists 5 T cell receptor beta chains sequenced from one sample in a study of radiotherapy plus CTLA-4 blockade in lung cancer. Sequencing was performed with immunoSEQ multiplex PCR; in TCRdb, only in-frame clones are kept and a portion is missing. The sample records approximately 75,000 clones, around 80% being singletons. This material consisted of peripheral blood, taken from a patient treated with radiotherapy plus ipilimumab. All receptors come from a human donor with non-small cell lung cancer who had a complete response to radiotherapy plus ipilimumab.

The CDR3 region is CASSEGTGGVGGYTF. The CDR3 DNA reads as TGTGCCAGCAGTGAAGGGACAGGGGGCGTAGGTGGCTACACCTTC. The genes are TRBV2 and TRBJ1-2; 11 bases line up with TRBD1. The CDR3 length is 15 residues. J lost 7 bases, V lost 1 base, and 5 bases had no gene match. Germline CDR1 SNHLY, CDR2 FYNNEI.

V usage is TRBV7-2 and J usage is TRBJ2-5, with D possibly being TRBD2 (5 bases). CDR1 and CDR2 (germline): SGHTA, FQGNSA. V dropped 2 bases and J dropped 2 bases, with 9 bases sitting between them. This CDR3 spans 14 amino acids. In DNA form, the CDR3 reads TGTGCCAGCAGCTTATATACGGGGCAAGAGACCCAGTACTTC. It codes for CASSLYTGQETQYF.

The J gene is TRBJ1-3, the V gene TRBV6-5; TRBD1 is a possible D gene (5 bases). The germline V gene encodes CDR1 MNHEY and CDR2 SVGAGI. The CDR3 loop spans 16 amino acids. The V and J ends lost 2 bases and 0 bases respectively, with 11 bases between them. The CDR3 loop reads CASSYGRDSSGNTIYF. DNA of the CDR3: TGTGCCAGCAGTTACGGGCGCGACAGCTCTGGAAACACCATATATTTT.

The J gene is TRBJ2-7, the V gene TRBV7-2; 7 nucleotides agree with TRBD1. The CDR3 sequence is 13 residues long. Germline CDR1 is SGHTA and CDR2 is FQGNSA. J gave up 1 base and V 4 bases, and 1 base lay outside the gene matches. The CDR3 sequence is CASSSGQSYEQYF. The DNA of the CDR3 is TGTGCCAGCAGCTCGGGACAGTCCTACGAGCAGTACTTC.

The CDR3 coding sequence is TGTGCCAGCAGTTTAACCCCCTTAATAAGCTATGGCTACACCTTC. Translated: CASSLTPLISYGYTF. The chain couples TRBV27 to TRBJ1-2; no clear D. The CDR3 spans 15 residues. Germline V gives CDR1 MNHEY, CDR2 SMNVEV (reference sequence). V gave up 2 bases and J gave up 4 bases, with 14 bases separating them.